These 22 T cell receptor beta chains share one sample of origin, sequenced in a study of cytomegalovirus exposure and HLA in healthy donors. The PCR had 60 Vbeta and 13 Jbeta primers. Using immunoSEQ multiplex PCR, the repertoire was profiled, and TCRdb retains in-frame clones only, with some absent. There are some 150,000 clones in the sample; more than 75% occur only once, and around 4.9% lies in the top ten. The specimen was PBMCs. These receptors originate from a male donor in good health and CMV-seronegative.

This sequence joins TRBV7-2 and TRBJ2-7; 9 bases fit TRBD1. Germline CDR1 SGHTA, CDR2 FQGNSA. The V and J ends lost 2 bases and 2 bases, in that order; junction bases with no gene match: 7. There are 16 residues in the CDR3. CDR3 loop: CASSLSPRTGAYEQYF. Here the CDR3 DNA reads TGTGCCAGCAGCTTATCCCCCAGGACAGGGGCCTACGAGCAGTACTTC.

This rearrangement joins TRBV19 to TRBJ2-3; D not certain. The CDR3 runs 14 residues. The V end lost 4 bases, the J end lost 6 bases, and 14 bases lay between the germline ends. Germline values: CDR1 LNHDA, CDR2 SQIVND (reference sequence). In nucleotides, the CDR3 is TGTGCCAGTAGTAGGAGCACTCCCTCGGATACGCAGTATTTT. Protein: CASSRSTPSDTQYF.

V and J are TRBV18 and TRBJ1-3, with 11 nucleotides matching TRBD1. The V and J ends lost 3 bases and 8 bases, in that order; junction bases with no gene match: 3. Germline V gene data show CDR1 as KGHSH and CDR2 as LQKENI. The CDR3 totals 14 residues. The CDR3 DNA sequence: TGTGCCAGCTCACCCGGACAGGGGGCTCACACCATATATTTT. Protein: CASSPGQGAHTIYF.

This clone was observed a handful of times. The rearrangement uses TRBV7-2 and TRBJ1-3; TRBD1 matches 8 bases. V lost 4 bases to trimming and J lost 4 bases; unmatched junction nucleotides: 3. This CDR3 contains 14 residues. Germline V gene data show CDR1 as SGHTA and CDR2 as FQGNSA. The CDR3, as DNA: TGTGCCAGCAGCTACCGGACAGGGGGAAACACCATATATTTT. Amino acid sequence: CASSYRTGGNTIYF.

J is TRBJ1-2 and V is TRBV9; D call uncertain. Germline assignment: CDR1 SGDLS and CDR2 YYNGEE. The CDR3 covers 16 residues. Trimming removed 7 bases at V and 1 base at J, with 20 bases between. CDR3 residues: CASSGVSLDFNYGYTF. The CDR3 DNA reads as TGTGCCAGCTCCGGGGTCAGCCTAGATTTTAACTATGGCTACACCTTC.

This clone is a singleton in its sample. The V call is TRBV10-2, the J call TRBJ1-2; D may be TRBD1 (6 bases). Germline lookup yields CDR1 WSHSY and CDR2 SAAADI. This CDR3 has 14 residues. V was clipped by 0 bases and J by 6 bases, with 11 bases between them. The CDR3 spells CASSESNKGDGYTF. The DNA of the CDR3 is TGCGCCAGCAGTGAGTCTAACAAGGGGGATGGCTACACCTTC.

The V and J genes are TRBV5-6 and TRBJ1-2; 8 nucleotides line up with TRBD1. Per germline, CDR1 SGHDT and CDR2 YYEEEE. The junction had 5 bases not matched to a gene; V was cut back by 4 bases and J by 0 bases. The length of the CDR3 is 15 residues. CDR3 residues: CASSLTGGTNYGYTF. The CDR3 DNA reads TGTGCCAGCAGCCTAACAGGGGGGACTAACTATGGCTACACCTTC.

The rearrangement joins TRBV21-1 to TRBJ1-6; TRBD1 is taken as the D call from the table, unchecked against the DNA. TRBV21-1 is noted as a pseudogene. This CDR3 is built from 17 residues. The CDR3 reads CANPNRTRGHYNSPLHF. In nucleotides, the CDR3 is TGTGCCAACCCGAATCGAACCAGGGGACACTATAATTCACCCCTCCACTTT.

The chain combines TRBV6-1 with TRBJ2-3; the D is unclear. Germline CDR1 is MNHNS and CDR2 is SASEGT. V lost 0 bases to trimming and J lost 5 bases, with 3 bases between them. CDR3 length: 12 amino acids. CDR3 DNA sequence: TGTGCCAGCAGTGAAGCTCTAGATACGCAGTATTTT. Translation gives CASSEALDTQYF.

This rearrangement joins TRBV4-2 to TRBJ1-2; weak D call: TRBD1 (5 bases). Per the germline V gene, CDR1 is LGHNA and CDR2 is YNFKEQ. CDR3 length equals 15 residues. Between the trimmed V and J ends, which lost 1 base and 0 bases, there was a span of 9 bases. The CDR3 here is CASSQVQETNYGYTF. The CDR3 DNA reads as TGTGCCAGCAGCCAAGTACAGGAAACTAACTATGGCTACACCTTC.

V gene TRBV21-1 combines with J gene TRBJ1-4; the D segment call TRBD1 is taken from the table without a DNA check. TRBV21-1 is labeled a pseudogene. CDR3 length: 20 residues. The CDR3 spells CASSKGKEGTGPTVNEKLFF. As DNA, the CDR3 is TGTGCCAGCAGCAAGGGTAAAGAAGGGACAGGGCCAACAGTTAATGAAAAACTGTTTTTT.

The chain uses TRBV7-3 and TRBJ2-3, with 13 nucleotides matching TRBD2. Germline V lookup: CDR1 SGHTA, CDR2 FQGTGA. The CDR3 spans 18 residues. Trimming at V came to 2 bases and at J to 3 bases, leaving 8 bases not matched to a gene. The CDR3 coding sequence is TGTGCCAGCAGCTTAGGTACTAGCGGGGGGGCCGGTACAGATACGCAGTATTTT. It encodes CASSLGTSGGAGTDTQYF.

The CDR3 DNA reads TGTGCCAGCAGCAACGGGGGGGGAGAGCAGTACTTC. Its translation: CASSNGGGEQYF. The V and J genes are TRBV11-2 and TRBJ2-7; 8 nucleotides line up with TRBD2. The V gene's germline CDR1 is SGHAT and CDR2 FQNNGV. CDR3 length: 12 amino acids. The V segment lost 5 bases and the J segment 7 bases; nucleotides outside the gene matches: 4.

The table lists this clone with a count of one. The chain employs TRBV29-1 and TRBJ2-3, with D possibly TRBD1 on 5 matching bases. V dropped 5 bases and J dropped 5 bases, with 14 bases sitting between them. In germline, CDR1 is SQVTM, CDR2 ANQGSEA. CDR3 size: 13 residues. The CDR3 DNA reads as TGCAGCGTTAAGGCAGGGCCCGGAGATACGCAGTATTTT. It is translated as CSVKAGPGDTQYF.

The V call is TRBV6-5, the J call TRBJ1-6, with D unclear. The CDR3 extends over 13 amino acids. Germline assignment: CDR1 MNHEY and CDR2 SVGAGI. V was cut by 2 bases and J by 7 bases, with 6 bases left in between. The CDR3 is CASSYEGNSPLHF. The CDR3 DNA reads TGTGCCAGCAGTTACGAGGGCAATTCACCCCTCCACTTT.

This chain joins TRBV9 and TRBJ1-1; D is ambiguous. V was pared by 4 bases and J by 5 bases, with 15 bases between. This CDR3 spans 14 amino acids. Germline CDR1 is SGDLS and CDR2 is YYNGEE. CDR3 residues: CASSPPSVGTEAFF. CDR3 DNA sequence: TGTGCCAGCAGCCCGCCAAGCGTTGGGACTGAAGCTTTCTTT. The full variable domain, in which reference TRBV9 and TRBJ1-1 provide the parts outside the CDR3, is DSGVTQTPKHLITATGQRVTLRCSPRSGDLSVYWYQQSLDQGLQFLIQYYNGEERAKGNILERFSAQQFPDLHSELNLSSLELGDSALYFCASSPPSVGTEAFFGQGTRLTVV.

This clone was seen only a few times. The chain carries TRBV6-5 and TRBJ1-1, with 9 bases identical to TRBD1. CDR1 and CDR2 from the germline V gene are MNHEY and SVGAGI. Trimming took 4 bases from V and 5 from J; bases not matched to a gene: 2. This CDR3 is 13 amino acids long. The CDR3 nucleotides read TGTGCCAGCAGTTCCGACAGGGGGACTGAAGCTTTCTTT. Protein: CASSSDRGTEAFF.

CDR3 bases: TGTGCCAGTAGTGATACCCGCGGCGTTTGGGGGCGAGAAGCTAACTATGGCTACACCTTC. Its translation: CASSDTRGVWGREANYGYTF. This chain connects TRBV19 to TRBJ1-2; weak D call: TRBD1 (6 bases). CDR3 length: 20 residues. Germline V lookup: CDR1 LNHDA, CDR2 SQIVND (reference sequence). V lost 5 bases and J lost 0, with 28 bases in between.

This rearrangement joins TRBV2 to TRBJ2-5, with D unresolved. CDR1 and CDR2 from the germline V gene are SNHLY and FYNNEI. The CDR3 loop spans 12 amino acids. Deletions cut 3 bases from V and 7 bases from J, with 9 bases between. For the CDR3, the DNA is TGTGCCAGCAGTGAGGAGCACGGGACCCAGTACTTC. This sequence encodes CASSEEHGTQYF. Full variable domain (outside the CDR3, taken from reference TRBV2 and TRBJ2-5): EPEVTQTPSHQVTQMGQEVILRCVPISNHLYFYWYRQILGQKVEFLVSFYNNEISEKSEIFDDQFSVERPDGSNFTLKIRSTKLEDSAMYFCASSEEHGTQYFGPGTRLLVL.

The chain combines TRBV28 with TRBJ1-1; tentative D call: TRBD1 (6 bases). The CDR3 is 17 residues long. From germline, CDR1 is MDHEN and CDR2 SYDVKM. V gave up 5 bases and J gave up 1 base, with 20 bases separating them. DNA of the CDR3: TGTGCCAGCAGTCCTCCTTCTTACAGGGTTCGGAACACTGAAGCTTTCTTT. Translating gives CASSPPSYRVRNTEAFF.

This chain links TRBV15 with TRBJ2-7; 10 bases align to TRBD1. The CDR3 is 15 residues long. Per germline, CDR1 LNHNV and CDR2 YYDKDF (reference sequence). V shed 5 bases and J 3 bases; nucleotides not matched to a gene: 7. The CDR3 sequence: CATSGRGQGSYEQYF. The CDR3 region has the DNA TGTGCCACCAGCGGAAGGGGACAGGGGAGCTACGAGCAGTACTTC.

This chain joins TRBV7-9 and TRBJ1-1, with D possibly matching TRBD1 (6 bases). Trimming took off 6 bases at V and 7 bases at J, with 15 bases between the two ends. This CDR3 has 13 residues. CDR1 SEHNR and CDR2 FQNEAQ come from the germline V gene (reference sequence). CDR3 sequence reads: CASSTLGGGEAFF. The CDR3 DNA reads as TGTGCCAGCAGTACATTAGGGGGTGGTGAAGCTTTCTTT.